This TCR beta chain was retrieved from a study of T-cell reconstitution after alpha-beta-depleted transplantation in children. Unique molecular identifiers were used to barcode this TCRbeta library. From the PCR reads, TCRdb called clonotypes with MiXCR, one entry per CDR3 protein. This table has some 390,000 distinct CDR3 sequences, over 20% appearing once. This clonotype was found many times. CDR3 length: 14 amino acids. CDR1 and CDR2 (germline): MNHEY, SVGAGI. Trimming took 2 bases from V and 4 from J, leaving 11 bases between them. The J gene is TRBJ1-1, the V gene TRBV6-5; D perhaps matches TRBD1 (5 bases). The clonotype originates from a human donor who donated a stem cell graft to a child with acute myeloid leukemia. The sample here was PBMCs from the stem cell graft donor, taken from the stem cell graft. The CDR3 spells CASSYGQGGTEAFF. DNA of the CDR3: TGTGCCAGCAGTTACGGCCAGGGCGGCACTGAAGCTTTCTTT.